A selection of T cell receptor beta chains follows, all from one sample in a study of cytomegalovirus exposure and HLA in healthy donors. Sequencing used immunoSEQ multiplex PCR; TCRdb keeps in-frame clones, though not all of them. The sample comprises 150,000 to 200,000 clones, over 80% of which are singletons, and approximately 2.4% rests with the top ten. Material: PBMCs. The receptors were gathered from a man younger than 45 in good health and CMV-seropositive. CDR3s include the opening cysteine and the closing phenylalanine or tryptophan. A D gene is named only where the DNA matches it firmly. Not every row has a clone size; where given, it reads once, few, many or a size class.

>TRBJ1-3|.|TRBV27|few
CASSLSGTFGNTIYF
TGTGCCAGCAGTTTATCGGGGACTTTCGGAAACACCATATATTTT
>TRBJ2-7|TRBD1|TRBV4-3|.
CASSQGTGEHEQYF
TGCGCCAGCAGCCAAGGGACAGGGGAACACGAGCAGTACTTC
>TRBJ2-2|TRBD2|TRBV30|few
CAWIAGGLTGELFF
TGTGCCTGGATAGCGGGGGGGCTGACCGGGGAGCTGTTTTTT
>TRBJ2-2|TRBD2|TRBV5-1|.
CASSGLASNTGELFF
TGCGCCAGCAGTGGACTAGCCTCGAACACCGGGGAGCTGTTTTTT
>TRBJ1-1|TRBD1|TRBV6-5|.
CASSYRQGIGTEAFF
TGTGCCAGCAGTTACCGACAGGGGATTGGGACTGAAGCTTTCTTT
>TRBJ2-7|TRBD2|TRBV30|once
CAWSVSSGAYEQYF
TGTGCCTGGAGTGTATCTAGCGGTGCCTACGAGCAGTACTTC
>TRBJ2-7|TRBD2|TRBV4-1|.
CASSQDRAGVYEQYF
TGCGCCAGCAGCCAAGATCGGGCGGGGGTCTACGAGCAGTACTTC
>TRBJ1-5|.|TRBV4-1|.
CASSQGDTYQPQHF
TGCGCCAGCAGCCAAGGGGACACTTATCAGCCCCAGCATTTT
>TRBJ2-5|TRBD1|TRBV5-8|.
CASSSGTGEGETQYF
TGTGCCAGCAGCTCGGGGACAGGGGAGGGGGAGACCCAGTACTTC
>TRBJ2-3|TRBD2|TRBV10-1|.
CASSESRTSGGLYTDTQYF
TGCGCCAGCAGTGAGTCCAGGACTAGCGGGGGGCTCTACACAGATACGCAGTATTTT
>TRBJ1-6|.|TRBV2|few
CASSTDLGSPLHF
TGTGCCAGCAGTACAGATCTTGGTTCACCCCTCCACTTT
>TRBJ1-4|.|TRBV6-5|.
CASSDPGLREKLFF
TGTGCCAGCAGCGACCCGGGACTGAGAGAAAAACTGTTTTTT
>TRBJ1-2|.|TRBV6-5|.
CASSGAGTNYGYTF
TGTGCCAGCAGTGGCGCTGGGACAAACTATGGCTACACCTTC
>TRBJ1-2|.|TRBV7-7|many
CASSLACGRDDYGYTF
TGTGCTAGCAGCTTAGCTTGTGGTCGGGATGACTATGGCTACACCTTC
>TRBJ2-2|.|TRBV7-2|.
CASSLVLRDTGELFF
TGTGCCAGCAGCTTAGTTCTCCGCGACACCGGGGAGCTGTTTTTT
>TRBJ2-5|.|TRBV2|.
CASSGRHGGSETQYF
TGTGCCAGCAGTGGGAGACACGGGGGTTCGGAGACCCAGTACTTC
>TRBJ1-6|.|TRBV12-5|.
CASEEGNYNSPLHF
TGTGCTAGTGAGGAGGGGAACTATAATTCACCCCTCCACTTT
>TRBJ2-3|.|TRBV7-2|.
CASSPQLANTDTQYF
TGTGCCAGCAGCCCCCAACTCGCCAATACAGATACGCAGTATTTT
>TRBJ2-3|TRBD2|TRBV13|.
CASSFRGRGGDTDTQYF
TGTGCCAGCAGCTTCAGGGGTCGGGGGGGTGACACAGATACGCAGTATTTT
>TRBJ1-1|TRBD1|TRBV13|.
CASSETTGFTEAFF
TGTGCCAGCAGCGAGACGACAGGGTTCACTGAAGCTTTCTTT
>TRBJ1-4|.|TRBV18|.
CASSPYRETANEKLFF
TGTGCCAGCTCACCATACAGGGAGACGGCTAATGAAAAACTGTTTTTT
>TRBJ2-7|.|TRBV6-5|.
CASSYSRLPYEQYF
TGTGCCAGCAGTTACTCCAGACTCCCCTACGAGCAGTACTTC
>TRBJ1-1|.|TRBV2|.
CASSGYTEAFF
TGTGCCAGCAGCGGGTACACTGAAGCTTTCTTT
>TRBJ1-6|.|TRBV6-5|.
CASSPQDSPLHF
TGTGCCAGCAGCCCCCAGGATTCACCCCTCCACTTT
>TRBJ1-3|.|TRBV11-1|.
CANLWGPRTGNTIYF
TGTGCCAACCTGTGGGGGCCCAGAACTGGAAACACCATATATTTT
>TRBJ2-7|TRBD1|TRBV6-6|.
CASSAPGTGIYEQYF
TGTGCCAGCAGTGCACCCGGGACAGGGATCTACGAGCAGTACTTC
>TRBJ2-5|TRBD1|TRBV6-5|.
CASSYSTGPSQETQYF
TGTGCCAGCAGTTACTCGACAGGGCCCTCACAAGAGACCCAGTACTTC
>TRBJ1-3|TRBD1|TRBV9|.
CASSPGTDGNTIYF
TGTGCCAGCAGCCCGGGGACAGATGGAAACACCATATATTTT
>TRBJ1-1|TRBD1|TRBV18|.
CASSQPGQGSMNTEAFF
TGTGCCAGCTCACAACCGGGACAGGGTTCAATGAACACTGAAGCTTTCTTT
>TRBJ2-5|.|TRBV9|.
CASSNMRVGGQETQYF
TGTGCCAGCAGCAATATGAGGGTAGGGGGTCAAGAGACCCAGTACTTC
>TRBJ1-1|.|TRBV27|once
CASSLIEAGAEAFF
TGTGCCAGCAGTTTAATAGAGGCAGGGGCTGAAGCTTTCTTT
>TRBJ1-6|.|TRBV4-3|.
CASSQAFWASSYNSPLHF
TGCGCCAGCAGCCAAGCGTTTTGGGCGAGCTCCTATAATTCACCCCTCCACTTT
>TRBJ2-7|.|TRBV6-5|.
CASGVDGGAEQYF
TGTGCCAGCGGCGTAGATGGGGGGGCCGAGCAGTACTTC
>TRBJ2-3|TRBD2|TRBV10-3|.
CAISDGLAGGLSTDTQYF
TGTGCCATCAGCGACGGACTAGCGGGGGGACTAAGCACAGATACGCAGTATTTT
>TRBJ2-7|TRBD1|TRBV29-1|.
CSVGGTDLYEQYF
TGCAGCGTTGGAGGGACAGATCTTTACGAGCAGTACTTC
>TRBJ2-2|TRBD1|TRBV7-2|.
CASTLQPGQGTGELFF
TGTGCCAGCACCCTTCAACCGGGACAGGGAACCGGGGAGCTGTTTTTT
>TRBJ1-2|TRBD1|TRBV11-2|.
CASSIGQGNYGYTF
TGTGCCAGCAGCATTGGACAGGGTAACTATGGCTACACCTTC
>TRBJ1-2|.|TRBV7-2|.
CASSSKPRAYGYTF
TGTGCCAGCAGCTCGAAGCCCAGGGCCTATGGCTACACCTTC
>TRBJ2-2|.|TRBV5-6|.
CASSLGGTAGELFF
TGTGCCAGCAGCTTGGGCGGGACAGCCGGGGAGCTGTTTTTT
>TRBJ2-5|.|TRBV29-1|.
CSGETQGIQTQYF
TGCAGCGGCGAGACTCAGGGGATACAGACCCAGTACTTC
>TRBJ2-2|TRBD2|TRBV4-1|once
CASSQGPWRGKDTGELFF
TGCGCCAGCAGCCAAGGACCATGGCGGGGGAAGGACACCGGGGAGCTGTTTTTT
>TRBJ2-3|.|TRBV27|.
CASSRIGAGDTQYF
TGTGCCAGCAGTCGAATAGGGGCTGGAGATACGCAGTATTTT